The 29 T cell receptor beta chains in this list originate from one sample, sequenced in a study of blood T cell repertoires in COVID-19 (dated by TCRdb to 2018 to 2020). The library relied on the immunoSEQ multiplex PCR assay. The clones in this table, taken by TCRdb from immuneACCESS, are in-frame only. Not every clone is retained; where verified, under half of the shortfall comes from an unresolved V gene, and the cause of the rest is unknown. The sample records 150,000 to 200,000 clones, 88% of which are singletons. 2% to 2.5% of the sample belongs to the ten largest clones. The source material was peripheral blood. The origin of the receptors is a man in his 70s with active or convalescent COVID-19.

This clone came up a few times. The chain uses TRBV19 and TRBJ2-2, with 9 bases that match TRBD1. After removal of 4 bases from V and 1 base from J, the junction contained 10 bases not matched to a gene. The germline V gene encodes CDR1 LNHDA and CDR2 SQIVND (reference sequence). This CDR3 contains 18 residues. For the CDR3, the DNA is TGTGCCAGTAGTACCAGACACGGGACAGGGATGAACACCGGGGAGCTGTTTTTT. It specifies CASSTRHGTGMNTGELFF.

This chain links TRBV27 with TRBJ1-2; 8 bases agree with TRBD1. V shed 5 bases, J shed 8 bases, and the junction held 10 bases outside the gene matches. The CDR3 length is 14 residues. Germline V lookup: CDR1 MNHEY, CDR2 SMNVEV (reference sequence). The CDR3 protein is CASSPHGTGFGYTF. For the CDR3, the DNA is TGTGCCAGCAGTCCTCACGGGACAGGATTCGGCTACACCTTC.

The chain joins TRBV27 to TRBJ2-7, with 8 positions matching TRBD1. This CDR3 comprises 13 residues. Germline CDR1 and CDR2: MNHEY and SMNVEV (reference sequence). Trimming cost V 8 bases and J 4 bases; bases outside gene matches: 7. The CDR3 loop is CASSTGVVYEQYF. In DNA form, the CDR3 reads TGTGCCAGCTCGACAGGGGTTGTGTACGAGCAGTACTTC.

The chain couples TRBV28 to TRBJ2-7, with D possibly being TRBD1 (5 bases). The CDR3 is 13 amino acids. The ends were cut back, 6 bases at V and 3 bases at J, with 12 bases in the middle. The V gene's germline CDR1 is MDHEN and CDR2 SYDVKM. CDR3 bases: TGTGCCAGCAGATCCACAGGAGTCTACGAGCAGTACTTC. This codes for CASRSTGVYEQYF.

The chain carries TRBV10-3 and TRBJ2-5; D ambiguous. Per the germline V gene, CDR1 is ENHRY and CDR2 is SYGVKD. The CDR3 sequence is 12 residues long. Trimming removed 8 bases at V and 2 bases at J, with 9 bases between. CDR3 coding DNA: TGTGCCATCGGGCAGCCACAAGAGACCCAGTACTTC. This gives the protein CAIGQPQETQYF.

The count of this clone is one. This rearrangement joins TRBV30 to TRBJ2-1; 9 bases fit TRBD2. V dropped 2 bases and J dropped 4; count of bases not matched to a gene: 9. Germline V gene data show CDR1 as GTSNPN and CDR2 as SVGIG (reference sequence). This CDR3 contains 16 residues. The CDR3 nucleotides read TGTGCCTGGAGTTCCGCCGGGACTAGCTATTACAATGAGCAGTTCTTC. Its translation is CAWSSAGTSYYNEQFF.

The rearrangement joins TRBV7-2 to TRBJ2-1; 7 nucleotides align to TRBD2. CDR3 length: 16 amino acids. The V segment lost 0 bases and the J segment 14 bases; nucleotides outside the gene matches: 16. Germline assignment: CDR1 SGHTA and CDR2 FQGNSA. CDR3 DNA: TGTGCCAGCAGCTTAGCGTTGTCTAGCGGTTGGGGGGAAAAGTTCTTC. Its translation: CASSLALSSGWGEKFF.

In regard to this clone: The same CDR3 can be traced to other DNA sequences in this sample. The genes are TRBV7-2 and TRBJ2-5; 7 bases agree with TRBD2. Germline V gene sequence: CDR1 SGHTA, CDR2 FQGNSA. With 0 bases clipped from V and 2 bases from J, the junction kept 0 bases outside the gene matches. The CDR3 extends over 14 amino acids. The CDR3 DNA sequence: TGTGCCAGCAGCTTAGCGGGGGGGCAAGAGACCCAGTACTTC. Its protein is CASSLAGGQETQYF.

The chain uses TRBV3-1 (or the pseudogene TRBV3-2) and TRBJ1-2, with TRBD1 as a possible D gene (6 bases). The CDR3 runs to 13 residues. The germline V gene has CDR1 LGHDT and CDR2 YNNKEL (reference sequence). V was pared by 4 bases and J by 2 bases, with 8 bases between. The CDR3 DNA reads TGTGCCAGCAGCCCCGGACAGAACTATGGCTACACCTTC. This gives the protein CASSPGQNYGYTF.

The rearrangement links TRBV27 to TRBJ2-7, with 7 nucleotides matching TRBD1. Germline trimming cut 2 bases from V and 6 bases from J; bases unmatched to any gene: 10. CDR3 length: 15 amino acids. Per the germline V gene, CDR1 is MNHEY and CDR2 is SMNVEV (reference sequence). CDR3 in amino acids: CASSLRTGPLSEQYF. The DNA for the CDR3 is TGTGCCAGCAGTTTAAGGACAGGACCTCTTTCCGAGCAGTACTTC.

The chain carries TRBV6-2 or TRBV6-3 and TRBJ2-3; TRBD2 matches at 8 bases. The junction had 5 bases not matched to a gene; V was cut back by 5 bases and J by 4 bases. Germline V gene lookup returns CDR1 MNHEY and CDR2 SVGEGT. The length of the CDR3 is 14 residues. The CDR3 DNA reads TGTGCCAGCAGTACGGGACTAGAGGCAGATACGCAGTATTTT. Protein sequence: CASSTGLEADTQYF.

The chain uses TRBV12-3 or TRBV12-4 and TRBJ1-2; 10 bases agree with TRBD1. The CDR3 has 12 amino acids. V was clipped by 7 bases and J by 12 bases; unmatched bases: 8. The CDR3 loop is CASTRQGADHTF. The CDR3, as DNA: TGTGCCAGCACTCGACAGGGGGCGGACCACACCTTC.

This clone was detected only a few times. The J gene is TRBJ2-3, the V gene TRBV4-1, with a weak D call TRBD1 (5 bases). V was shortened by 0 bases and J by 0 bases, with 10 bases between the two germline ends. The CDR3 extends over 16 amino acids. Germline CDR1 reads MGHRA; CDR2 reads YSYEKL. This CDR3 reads CASSQDDSLSTDTQYF. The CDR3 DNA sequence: TGCGCCAGCAGCCAAGATGACAGCCTAAGCACAGATACGCAGTATTTT.

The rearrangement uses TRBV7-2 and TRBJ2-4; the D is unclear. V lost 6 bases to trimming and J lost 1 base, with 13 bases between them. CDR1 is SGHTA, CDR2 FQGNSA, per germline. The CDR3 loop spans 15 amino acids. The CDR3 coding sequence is TGTGCCAGCAGTACCACCCCGGTGGCCAAAAACATTCAGTACTTC. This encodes CASSTTPVAKNIQYF. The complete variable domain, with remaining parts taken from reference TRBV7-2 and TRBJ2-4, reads GAGVSQSPSNKVTEKGKDVELRCDPISGHTALYWYRQSLGQGLEFLIYFQGNSAPDKSGLPSDRFSAERTGGSVSTLTIQRTQQEDSAVYLCASSTTPVAKNIQYFGAGTRLSVL.

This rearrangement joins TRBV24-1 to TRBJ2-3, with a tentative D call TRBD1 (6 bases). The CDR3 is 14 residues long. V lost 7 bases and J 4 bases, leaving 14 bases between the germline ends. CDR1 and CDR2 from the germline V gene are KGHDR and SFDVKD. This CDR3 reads CATSGKGVADTQYF. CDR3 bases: TGTGCCACCAGCGGCAAGGGGGTAGCAGATACGCAGTATTTT.

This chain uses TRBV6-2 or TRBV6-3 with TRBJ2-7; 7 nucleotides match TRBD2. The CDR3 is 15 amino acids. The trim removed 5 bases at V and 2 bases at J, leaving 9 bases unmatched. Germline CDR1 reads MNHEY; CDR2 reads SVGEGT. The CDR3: CASSRSSGTTYEQYF. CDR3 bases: TGTGCCAGCAGTCGATCTAGCGGAACGACCTACGAGCAGTACTTC.

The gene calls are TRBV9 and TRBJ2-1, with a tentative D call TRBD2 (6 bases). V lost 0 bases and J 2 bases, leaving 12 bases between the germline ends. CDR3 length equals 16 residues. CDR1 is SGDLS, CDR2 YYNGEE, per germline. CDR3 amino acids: CASSVGEVGAYNEQFF. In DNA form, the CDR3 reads TGTGCCAGCAGCGTAGGGGAGGTGGGGGCCTACAATGAGCAGTTCTTC.

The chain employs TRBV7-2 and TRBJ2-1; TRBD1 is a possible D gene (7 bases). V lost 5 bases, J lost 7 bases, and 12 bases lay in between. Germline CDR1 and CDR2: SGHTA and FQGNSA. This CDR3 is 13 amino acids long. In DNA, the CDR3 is TGTGCCAGCAGCACCCAGGGGGGAAATGAGCAGTTCTTC. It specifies CASSTQGGNEQFF.

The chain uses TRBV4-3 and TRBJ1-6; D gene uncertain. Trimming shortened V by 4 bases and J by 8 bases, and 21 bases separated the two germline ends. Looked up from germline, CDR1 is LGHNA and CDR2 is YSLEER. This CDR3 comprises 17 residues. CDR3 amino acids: CASSRYTLRVRDSPLHF. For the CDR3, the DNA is TGCGCCAGCAGCCGTTACACGTTGAGGGTTAGAGATTCACCCCTCCACTTT.

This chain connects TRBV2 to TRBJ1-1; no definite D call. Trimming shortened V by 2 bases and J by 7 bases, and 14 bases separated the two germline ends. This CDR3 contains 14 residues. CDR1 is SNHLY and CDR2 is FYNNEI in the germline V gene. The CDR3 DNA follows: TGTGCCAGCAGTGAACGTAGAGAGATATATGAAGCTTTCTTT. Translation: CASSERREIYEAFF.

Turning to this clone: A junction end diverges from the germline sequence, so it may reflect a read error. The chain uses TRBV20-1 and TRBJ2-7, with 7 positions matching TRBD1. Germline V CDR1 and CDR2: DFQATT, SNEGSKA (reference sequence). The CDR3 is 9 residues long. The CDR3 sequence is CSAETGTAF. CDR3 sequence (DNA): TGCAGTGCAGAAACCGGGACAGCTTTC.

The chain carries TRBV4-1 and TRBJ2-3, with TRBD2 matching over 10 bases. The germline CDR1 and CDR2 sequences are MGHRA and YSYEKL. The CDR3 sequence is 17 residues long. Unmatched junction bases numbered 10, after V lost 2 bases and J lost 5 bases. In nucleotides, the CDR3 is TGCGCCAGCAGCCAACGAGACCTAGCGGGAGTTATAGATACGCAGTATTTT. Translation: CASSQRDLAGVIDTQYF.

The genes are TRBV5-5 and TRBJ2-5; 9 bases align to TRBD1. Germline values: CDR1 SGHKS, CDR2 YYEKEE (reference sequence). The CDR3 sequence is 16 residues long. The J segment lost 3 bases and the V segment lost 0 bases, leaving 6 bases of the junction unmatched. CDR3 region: CASSLAKGTGKETQYF. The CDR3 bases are TGTGCCAGCAGCTTGGCAAAAGGGACAGGGAAAGAGACCCAGTACTTC.

The CDR3 DNA follows: TGCAGCGTTGAAGGCCCCGCTAGCGGGGGCCGGGGGGAGCAGTACTTC. Translation: CSVEGPASGGRGEQYF. The genes are TRBV29-1 and TRBJ2-7; 10 bases agree with TRBD2. The CDR3 runs 16 residues. Germline V gene sequence: CDR1 SQVTM, CDR2 ANQGSEA. The V and J ends lost 1 base and 7 bases, in that order; junction bases with no gene match: 13.

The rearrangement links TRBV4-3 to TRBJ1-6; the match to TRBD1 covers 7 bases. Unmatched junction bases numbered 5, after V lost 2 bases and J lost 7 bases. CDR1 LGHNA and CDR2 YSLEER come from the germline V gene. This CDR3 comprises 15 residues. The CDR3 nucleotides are TGCGCCAGCAGCCAATCTCCGGGACAGAATTCACCCCTCCACTTT. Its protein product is CASSQSPGQNSPLHF.

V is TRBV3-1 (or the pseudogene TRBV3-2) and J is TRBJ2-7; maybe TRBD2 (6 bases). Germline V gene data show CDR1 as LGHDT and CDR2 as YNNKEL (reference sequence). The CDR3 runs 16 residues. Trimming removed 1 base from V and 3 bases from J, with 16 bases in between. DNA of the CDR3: TGTGCCAGCAGCCAAGTTTCCCCGGTAGCGGTCTACGAGCAGTACTTC. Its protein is CASSQVSPVAVYEQYF.

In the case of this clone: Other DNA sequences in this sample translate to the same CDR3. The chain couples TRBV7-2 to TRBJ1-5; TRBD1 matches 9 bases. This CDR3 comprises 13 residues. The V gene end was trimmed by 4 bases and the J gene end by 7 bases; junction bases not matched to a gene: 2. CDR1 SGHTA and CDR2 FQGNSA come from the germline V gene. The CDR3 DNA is TGTGCCAGCAGCTCGGACAGGGGCCAGCCCCAGCATTTT. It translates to CASSSDRGQPQHF.

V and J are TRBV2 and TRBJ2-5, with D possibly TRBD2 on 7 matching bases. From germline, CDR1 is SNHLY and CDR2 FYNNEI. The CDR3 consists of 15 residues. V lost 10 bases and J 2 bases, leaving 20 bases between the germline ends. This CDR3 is CATNLPGGRQETQYF. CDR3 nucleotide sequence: TGTGCCACCAATCTCCCGGGGGGCAGGCAAGAGACCCAGTACTTC. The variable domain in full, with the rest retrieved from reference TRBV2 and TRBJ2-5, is EPEVTQTPSHQVTQMGQEVILRCVPISNHLYFYWYRQILGQKVEFLVSFYNNEISEKSEIFDDQFSVERPDGSNFTLKIRSTKLEDSAMYFCATNLPGGRQETQYFGPGTRLLVL.

The CDR3 DNA reads TGTGCCAGCAGCAAAAAAAGATGGGGGGTCCGGGCATCTGGGGCCAACGTCCTGACTTTC. Translated, it gives CASSKKRWGVRASGANVLTF. This rearrangement joins TRBV21-1 to TRBJ2-6; the DNA was not compared with TRBD2, the D call given in the table. TRBV21-1 counts as a pseudogene. The CDR3 runs 20 residues.